The 7 T cell receptor beta chains presented below share a single source sample, sequenced in a study of cytomegalovirus exposure and HLA in healthy donors. PCR was performed using 60 Vbeta and 13 Jbeta primers. Repertoires were generated with immunoSEQ multiplex PCR, while TCRdb's copy carries only in-frame clones and drops some. The table records 150,000 to 200,000 clones, 75% to 90% of them present only once. Sequences were obtained from PBMCs. The receptors were sampled from a middle-aged man in good health and CMV-seropositive.

This clone was detected only a few times. This chain uses TRBV5-4 with TRBJ2-7; 9 nucleotides agree with TRBD1. The V gene's germline CDR1 is SGHNT and CDR2 YYREEE (reference sequence). The CDR3 has 14 amino acids. Trimming cost V 1 base and J 4 bases; bases outside gene matches: 3. The CDR3: CASSLLGQGYEQYF. The CDR3, as DNA: TGTGCCAGCAGCTTGTTGGGACAGGGATACGAGCAGTACTTC.

The chain carries TRBV14 and TRBJ2-7; possibly TRBD1 for D (6 bases). In germline, CDR1 is SGHDN, CDR2 FVKESK. This CDR3 is built from 15 residues. V lost 2 bases and J lost 1, with 12 bases in between. The CDR3 DNA follows: TGTGCCAGCAGCCAAAGGGCGACAGGTTCCTACGAGCAGTACTTC. Its translation is CASSQRATGSYEQYF.

This rearrangement joins TRBV19 to TRBJ1-6, with a possible D match to TRBD1 (5 bases). The CDR3 contains 15 residues. Trimming shortened V by 1 base and J by 10 bases, and 14 bases separated the two germline ends. Germline CDR1 reads LNHDA; CDR2 reads SQIVND (reference sequence). This chain's CDR3 is CASSIVTQGQSPLHF. For the CDR3, the DNA is TGTGCCAGTAGTATAGTCACCCAGGGTCAGTCACCCCTCCACTTT. The complete variable domain, with remaining parts taken from reference TRBV19 and TRBJ1-6, reads DGGITQSPKYLFRKEGQNVTLSCEQNLNHDAMYWYRQDPGQGLRLIYYSQIVNDFQKGDIAEGYSVSREKKESFPLTVTSAQKNPTAFYLCASSIVTQGQSPLHFGNGTRLTVT.

This sequence joins TRBV2 and TRBJ1-5; 7 bases line up with TRBD1. The V and J ends lost 9 bases and 5 bases, in that order; junction bases with no gene match: 10. Germline loops: CDR1 SNHLY, CDR2 FYNNEI. This CDR3 region has 14 residues. CDR3 protein: CASRLQGEYQPQHF. DNA for the CDR3: TGTGCCAGTCGTCTGCAGGGGGAGTATCAGCCCCAGCATTTT. Supplemented by reference TRBV2 and TRBJ1-5, the full variable domain reads EPEVTQTPSHQVTQMGQEVILRCVPISNHLYFYWYRQILGQKVEFLVSFYNNEISEKSEIFDDQFSVERPDGSNFTLKIRSTKLEDSAMYFCASRLQGEYQPQHFGDGTRLSIL.

This chain connects TRBV2 to TRBJ2-1, with a weak D call TRBD2 (6 bases). V lost 4 bases and J lost 3, with 13 bases in between. The CDR3 is 15 amino acids. CDR1 and CDR2 from the germline V gene are SNHLY and FYNNEI. CDR3 residues: CASSGGLGDYNEQFF. In DNA form, the CDR3 reads TGTGCCAGCAGTGGGGGACTTGGGGACTACAATGAGCAGTTCTTC. Using reference TRBV2 and TRBJ2-1 for the parts outside the CDR3, the full variable domain is EPEVTQTPSHQVTQMGQEVILRCVPISNHLYFYWYRQILGQKVEFLVSFYNNEISEKSEIFDDQFSVERPDGSNFTLKIRSTKLEDSAMYFCASSGGLGDYNEQFFGPGTRLTVL.

The V gene is TRBV6-5, the J gene TRBJ1-3; possibly TRBD1 for D (6 bases). The CDR3 totals 13 residues. Germline CDR1 is MNHEY and CDR2 is SVGAGI. V shed 2 bases and J shed 7 bases, with 9 bases lying between them. For the CDR3, the DNA is TGTGCCAGCAGTTACGTTCAGGGGAACACCATATATTTT. Translation gives CASSYVQGNTIYF.

This clone was observed once. The chain combines TRBV7-2 with TRBJ1-2; D remains unclear. The V gene lost 5 bases and the J gene lost 8 bases, with 21 bases spanning the gap. CDR3 length: 15 residues. Germline V gene data show CDR1 as SGHTA and CDR2 as FQGNSA. CDR3 DNA: TGTGCCAGCAGCCGAATGGCGAGGGCCGACGACGGCTACACCTTC. This gives the protein CASSRMARADDGYTF.